The clone carrying this T cell receptor beta chain was observed many times. The germline gives CDR1 MDHEN, CDR2 SYDVKM. This CDR3 spans 13 amino acids. Trimming stripped 6 bases from V and 5 bases from J, with 13 bases between. The data were taken from a study of Graves' ophthalmopathy and Graves' hyperthyroidism. RNA transcripts served as template for amplifying TCR beta CDR3 sequences. HTBI primers were used in a first-round RT-PCR, which preceded a second-round multiplex PCR. TCRdb fed the multiplex PCR reads into MiXCR, producing one record per CDR3 protein. Here the sample spans approximately 160,000 distinct CDR3 sequences, about 40% being singletons.

The rearrangement uses TRBV28 and TRBJ2-5; D uncertain. Specimen: peripheral blood. This sequence was found in a woman in her 40s with Graves' ophthalmopathy. The CDR3 region has the DNA TGTGCCAGCAGCCCCGGAATCCGGGAGACCCAGTACTTC. As protein: CASSPGIRETQYF.